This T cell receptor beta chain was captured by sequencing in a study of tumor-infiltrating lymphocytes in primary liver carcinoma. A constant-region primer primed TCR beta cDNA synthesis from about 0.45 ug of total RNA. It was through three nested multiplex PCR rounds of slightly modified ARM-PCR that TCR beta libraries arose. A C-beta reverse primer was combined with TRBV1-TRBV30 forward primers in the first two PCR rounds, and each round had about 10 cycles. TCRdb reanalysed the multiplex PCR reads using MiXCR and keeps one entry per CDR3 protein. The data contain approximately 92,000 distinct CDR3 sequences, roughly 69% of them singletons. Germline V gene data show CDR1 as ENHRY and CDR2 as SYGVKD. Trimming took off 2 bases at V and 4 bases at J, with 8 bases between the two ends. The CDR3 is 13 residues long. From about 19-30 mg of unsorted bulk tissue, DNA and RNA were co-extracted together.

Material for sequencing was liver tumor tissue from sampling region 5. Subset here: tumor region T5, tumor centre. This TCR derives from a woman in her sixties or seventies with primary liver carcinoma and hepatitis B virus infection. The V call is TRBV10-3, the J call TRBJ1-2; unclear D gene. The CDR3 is CAISEKGGYGYTF. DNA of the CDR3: TGTGCCATCAGTGAGAAGGGCGGCTATGGCTACACCTTC.